This T cell receptor (beta chain) was obtained from a study of cytomegalovirus exposure and HLA in healthy donors. General study findings and limits: One variant, a missense change in DCLRE1C, was linked in a later analysis to TCR beta V- and J-gene trimming. Later, an analysis showed that TCR beta chains associated with HLA were more clonally expanded than others that were equally common. Generally TCR sequences proved uncommon, though certain public TCRs appeared in numerous donors.

As to this clone: As yet, its antigen is unknown.

Germline loops: CDR1 GTSNPN, CDR2 SVGIG (reference sequence). The CDR3 has 15 amino acids. Between the trimmed V and J ends, which lost 1 base and 5 bases, there was a span of 15 bases. The PCR contained 60 Vbeta and 13 Jbeta primers. In the study's own analysis: Later, an analysis found 80 million or so unique TCR beta chains, and 10 million to 11 million of these were shared. The repertoire was sequenced with immunoSEQ multiplex PCR; TCRdb's copy has only in-frame clones and lacks some. D and trimming come from the DNA, and the V and J calls and clone size come from that table. The sample consists of 60,000 to 75,000 clones, under 85% of them appearing once.

The TCR was taken from a woman in her 30s in good health and CMV-seronegative. Sequencing was done on a sample of PBMCs. The rearrangement uses TRBV30 and TRBJ2-4; maybe TRBD2 (5 bases). The CDR3 DNA is TGTGCCTGGAGTGCCAATCGAGGGCTCCAAAACATTCAGTACTTC. Translation: CAWSANRGLQNIQYF.